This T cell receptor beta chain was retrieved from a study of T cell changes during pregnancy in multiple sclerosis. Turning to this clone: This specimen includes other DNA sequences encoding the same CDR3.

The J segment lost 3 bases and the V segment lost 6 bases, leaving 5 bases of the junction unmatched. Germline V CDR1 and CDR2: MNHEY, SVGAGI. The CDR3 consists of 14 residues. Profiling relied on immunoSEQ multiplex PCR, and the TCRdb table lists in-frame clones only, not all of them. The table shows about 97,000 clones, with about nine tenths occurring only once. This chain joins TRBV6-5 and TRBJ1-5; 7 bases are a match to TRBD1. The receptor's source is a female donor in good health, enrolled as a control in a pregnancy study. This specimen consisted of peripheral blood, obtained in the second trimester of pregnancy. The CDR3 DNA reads TGTGCCAGCAGCCGCGACAGGGCCAATCAGCCCCAGCATTTT. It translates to CASSRDRANQPQHF.